This TCR beta chain was captured by sequencing in a study of cytomegalovirus exposure and HLA in healthy donors. General study findings and limits: Cytomegalovirus-associated status was assigned to more than 150 TCR beta chains. Most TCR sequences were rare, but some public TCRs occurred in many donors. According to a subsequent analysis, TCR clusters from the first cohort were inclined to appear together in the roughly 110 validation repertoires.

Repertoires were generated with immunoSEQ multiplex PCR, while TCRdb's copy carries only in-frame clones and drops some. The sample consists of 60,000 to 75,000 clones, around 96% of them appearing once. On this clone: The antigen remains undetermined.

The donors were members of the validation cohort comprising over 100 subjects, separate from the roughly 640-subject first cohort. Sequencing input: PBMCs. This TCR came from a man between 18 and 29 years old in good health and CMV-seronegative.

The CDR3 loop is CASSLEGGPGETQYF. The CDR3 bases are TGCGCCAGCAGCTTAGAGGGAGGACCCGGGGAGACCCAGTACTTC. The V gene is TRBV5-1, the J gene TRBJ2-5, with D perhaps matching TRBD2 (6 bases). The germline V gene has CDR1 SGHRS and CDR2 YFSETQ. Trimming stripped 2 bases from V and 5 bases from J, with 16 bases between. This CDR3 contains 15 residues.